This note documents a single TCR beta chain sequence. This sample is drawn from a study of T-cell memory formation after mild COVID-19. The CDR3 is made up of 14 amino acids. Trimming shortened V by 5 bases and J by 1 base, and 13 bases separated the two germline ends. The germline V gene encodes CDR1 DFQATT and CDR2 SNEGSKA (reference sequence). A single record per CDR3 protein comes from TCRdb applying MiXCR to the 5' RACE reads. The sample holds roughly 110,000 distinct CDR3 sequences, 13% to 15% seen once. The receptor's source is a man aged 18 to 29 who had mild COVID-19 (a few samples of this study predate the infection). Cell type and time point are not known. The source material was PBMCs or a T cell subset sorted from them (not recorded which). J is TRBJ2-3 and V is TRBV20-1; either TRBD1 or TRBD2 may supply D (5 bases each). The CDR3 here is CSAPREGGTDTQYF. The CDR3, as DNA: TGCAGTGCTCCTCGGGAAGGGGGCACAGATACGCAGTATTTT.